These 30 T cell receptor beta chains share one sample of origin, sequenced in a study of post-analysis software for immune sequencing data. The library was made from cDNA and included unique molecular identifiers. TCRdb re-analysed the PCR reads in MiXCR, keeping a single row per CDR3 protein. The table includes 350,000 to 450,000 distinct CDR3 sequences, roughly 30% detected once. Study results and limitations: Roughly 5 TRBV segments occurring more often in patients than controls included TRBV5-6, TRBV5-1 and TRBV20-1.

These receptors have no identified antigens. The sequenced sample consisted of blood. The source is a girl aged 5-17 years with multiple sclerosis.

CDR3 nucleotide sequence: TGCAGTGCTTCTAGACGGGGGGCCCTTCGGGGGGATACGCAGTATTTT. It translates to CSASRRGALRGDTQYF. This chain connects TRBV20-1 to TRBJ2-3, with D possibly TRBD2 on 7 matching bases. The CDR3 runs to 16 residues. Trimming cost V 5 bases and J 6 bases, with 24 bases left between them. The germline V gene has CDR1 DFQATT and CDR2 SNEGSKA (reference sequence).

As for this clonotype: Given a much more abundant clone one base away, this may be a read error. V is TRBV5-1 and J is TRBJ2-5; D may be TRBD2 (6 bases). This CDR3 comprises 12 residues. Germline V gives CDR1 SGHRS, CDR2 YFSETQ. Trimming took 7 bases from V and 9 from J, leaving 16 bases between them. The CDR3 loop reads CASGRTGEAQYF. CDR3 nucleotide sequence: TGCGCCAGCGGACGGACGGGGGAGGCCCAGTACTTC.

This clonotype was counted only a few times. The V call is TRBV6-4, the J call TRBJ2-1, with 9 bases identical to TRBD2. The length of the CDR3 is 15 residues. Germline assignment: CDR1 MRHNA and CDR2 SNTAGT. Trimming cost V 9 bases and J 9 bases; bases outside gene matches: 15. This chain's CDR3 is CASTLEAGGSGEQFF. The CDR3 bases are TGTGCCAGTACTCTGGAGGCGGGGGGGTCAGGTGAGCAGTTCTTC.

This clonotype was detected ten times or more. The CDR3 DNA is TGCAGCGTTGAATCGGTCCTTGCGTGGACTGGGAATGAGCAGTTCTTC. Its protein is CSVESVLAWTGNEQFF. V gene TRBV29-1 combines with J gene TRBJ2-1, with a weak D call TRBD2 (5 bases). The CDR3 runs to 16 residues. Deletions cut 2 bases from V and 7 bases from J, with 21 bases between. Germline-derived CDR1 and CDR2 are SQVTM and ANQGSEA.

This clonotype was picked up a small number of times. The chain employs TRBV28 and TRBJ2-7, with D tentatively TRBD1 or TRBD2 (5 bases each). CDR1 and CDR2 from the germline V gene are MDHEN and SYDVKM. The CDR3 loop spans 15 amino acids. With 6 bases removed from V and 0 bases from J, the gap between germline ends came to 15 bases. The CDR3 nucleotides read TGTGCCAGCAGCCTCTTAGGGACCTACTCCTACGAGCAGTACTTC. Its translation: CASSLLGTYSYEQYF.

This clonotype was recorded a few times. This rearrangement joins TRBV7-6 to TRBJ2-5; 9 bases are shared with TRBD1. With 4 bases clipped from V and 7 bases from J, the junction kept 16 bases outside the gene matches. The CDR3 is 17 residues long. The germline CDR1 and CDR2 sequences are SGHVS and FNYEAQ. CDR3 residues: CASSSSPGQGLRGTQYF. The DNA for the CDR3 is TGTGCCAGCAGCTCTTCCCCGGGACAGGGTTTGAGAGGGACCCAGTACTTC.

The rearrangement joins TRBV7-3 to TRBJ1-1, with a weak D call TRBD1 (5 bases). CDR1 is SGHTA and CDR2 is FQGTGA in the germline V gene. This CDR3 has 14 residues. The V end lost 3 bases, the J end lost 1 base, and 9 bases lay between the germline ends. For the CDR3, the DNA is TGTGCCAGCAGCTTGGGACCCCAGAACACTGAAGCTTTCTTT. It encodes CASSLGPQNTEAFF.

A word on this clonotype: A read error may produce the germline difference seen at one junction end. This sequence joins TRBV7-8 and TRBJ1-4; no clear D. Per the germline V gene, CDR1 is SGHVS and CDR2 is FQNEAQ. CDR3 size: 14 residues. CDR3 DNA sequence: TGTGCCAGCAACTTAGTAGAGACTAATGAAAAACTGTTTTTT. Encoded protein: CASNLVETNEKLFF.

This clonotype has more than one count but fewer than ten. The chain links TRBV28 to TRBJ2-7; D unclear. The germline gives CDR1 MDHEN, CDR2 SYDVKM. V lost 4 bases and J 0 bases, leaving 13 bases between the germline ends. The CDR3 runs 15 residues. In nucleotides, the CDR3 is TGTGCCAGCAGTTCCGCCCCCACAAGCTCCTACGAGCAGTACTTC. Residues: CASSSAPTSSYEQYF.

The chain uses TRBV3-1 and TRBJ1-5; tentative D call: TRBD1 (6 bases). The CDR3 covers 15 residues. The germline CDR1 and CDR2 sequences are LGHDT and YNNKEL (reference sequence). Trimming took 7 bases from V and 5 from J, leaving 18 bases between them. CDR3 sequence (DNA): TGTGCCAGCACCAGACCCGGGGGGCCCGATCAGCCCCAGCATTTT. Its protein is CASTRPGGPDQPQHF.

This clonotype was seen a few times. This chain joins TRBV5-1 and TRBJ2-1; 9 positions match TRBD2. V shed 4 bases and J 8 bases; nucleotides not matched to a gene: 10. Germline V gene lookup returns CDR1 SGHRS and CDR2 YFSETQ. The CDR3 loop spans 15 amino acids. The CDR3: CASSGLAGGPDEQFF. For the CDR3, the DNA is TGCGCCAGCAGCGGATTGGCGGGGGGGCCGGATGAGCAGTTCTTC.

This sequence joins TRBV7-2 and TRBJ2-3, with D possibly TRBD1 on 6 matching bases. CDR3 size: 15 residues. The germline V gene has CDR1 SGHTA and CDR2 FQGNSA. The V gene lost 4 bases and the J gene lost 5 bases, with 16 bases spanning the gap. CDR3 nucleotides: TGTGCCAGCAGCTCGCCGGGACAAAAGGGAGATACGCAGTATTTT. Protein product: CASSSPGQKGDTQYF.

This clonotype occurred a few times. The chain employs TRBV4-2 and TRBJ1-1; D possibly corresponds to TRBD1 (5 bases). The ends were cut back, 0 bases at V and 5 bases at J, with 19 bases in the middle. CDR1 LGHNA and CDR2 YNFKEQ come from the germline V gene. The CDR3 is 17 amino acids. The CDR3: CASSQDQGLIEETEAFF. DNA of the CDR3: TGTGCCAGCAGCCAAGATCAGGGCCTTATAGAAGAAACTGAAGCTTTCTTT.

In its sample, this clonotype was seen a few times. The gene calls are TRBV3-1 and TRBJ2-1; a weak D match, TRBD2 (5 bases). CDR3 length equals 16 residues. Germline assignment: CDR1 LGHDT and CDR2 YNNKEL (reference sequence). V lost 0 bases and J lost 8, with 17 bases in between. CDR3 DNA sequence: TGTGCCAGCAGCCAAGAGTTGGACCCCGGGGTCGATGAGCAGTTCTTC. Translation gives CASSQELDPGVDEQFF.

This clonotype was detected only a few times. The rearrangement links TRBV4-1 to TRBJ1-2; D is unresolved. Trimming took off 2 bases at V and 2 bases at J, with 9 bases between the two ends. CDR1 MGHRA and CDR2 YSYEKL come from the germline V gene. The length of the CDR3 is 14 residues. CDR3 coding DNA: TGCGCCAGCAGCCAATTTGCAGGAAACTATGGCTACACCTTC. This codes for CASSQFAGNYGYTF.

The chain has TRBV27 and TRBJ2-7, with TRBD1 as a possible D gene (5 bases). This CDR3 contains 12 residues. V lost 6 bases and J 9 bases, leaving 15 bases between the germline ends. CDR1 and CDR2 (germline): MNHEY, SMNVEV (reference sequence). CDR3 sequence (DNA): TGTGCCAGCAGCCTGGCCCAGGGAATGCAGTACTTC. Translation: CASSLAQGMQYF.

This chain connects TRBV7-2 to TRBJ1-1; D perhaps matches TRBD1 (5 bases). This CDR3 has 14 residues. V lost 3 bases to trimming and J lost 1 base, with 9 bases between them. Germline V gene sequence: CDR1 SGHTA, CDR2 FQGNSA. The CDR3, as DNA: TGTGCCAGCAGCTTGAGGGGTCGGAACACTGAAGCTTTCTTT. Encoded protein: CASSLRGRNTEAFF.

This clonotype was found a few times. The V call is TRBV6-5, the J call TRBJ1-2; 7 bases align to TRBD1. J gave up 4 bases and V 8 bases, and 7 bases lay outside the gene matches. This CDR3 is 13 amino acids long. From germline, CDR1 is MNHEY and CDR2 SVGAGI. The CDR3 DNA sequence: TGTGCCAGCGGTCCTAGGGGGCTCTATGGCTACACCTTC. It is translated as CASGPRGLYGYTF.

The rearrangement uses TRBV12-3 or TRBV12-4 and TRBJ1-4; D might be TRBD1 (5 bases). CDR3 length: 15 amino acids. Trimming shortened V by 5 bases and J by 7 bases, and 17 bases separated the two germline ends. CDR3 loop: CASSHSGTELEKLFF. CDR3 bases: TGTGCCAGCAGTCACTCCGGGACGGAGCTTGAAAAACTGTTTTTT.

In its sample, this clonotype was seen many times. V gene TRBV5-1 combines with J gene TRBJ2-7; TRBD1 agrees at 8 bases. In germline, CDR1 is SGHRS, CDR2 YFSETQ. The CDR3 extends over 16 amino acids. V was clipped by 2 bases and J by 2 bases; unmatched bases: 9. In DNA, the CDR3 is TGCGCCAGCAGCTTTGGGGGAACAGGGGGGACCTACGAGCAGTACTTC. Protein: CASSFGGTGGTYEQYF.

In the case of this clonotype: An end of the junction differs from the germline gene, which may be a read error. The gene calls are TRBV27 and TRBJ1-2; 7 bases align to TRBD1. This CDR3 contains 13 residues. Germline CDR1 MNHEY, CDR2 SMNVEV (reference sequence). The DNA for the CDR3 is TGTGCCAGCAGCACGACAGGGAACTATGGCTGCACCTTC. It specifies CASSTTGNYGCTF.

The chain's CDR3 is CSARDQGAYTDTQYF. The CDR3 region has the DNA TGCAGTGCTAGAGATCAGGGGGCTTACACAGATACGCAGTATTTT. The chain has TRBV20-1 and TRBJ2-3, with 8 bases matching TRBD1. The CDR3 consists of 15 residues. V lost 0 bases and J lost 2; bases outside the gene matches: 4. Germline CDR1 is DFQATT and CDR2 is SNEGSKA (reference sequence).

This clonotype has more than one count but fewer than ten. V usage is TRBV5-5 and J usage is TRBJ2-7, with D maybe TRBD1 (5 bases). From germline, CDR1 is SGHKS and CDR2 YYEKEE (reference sequence). Trimming removed 5 bases from V and 0 bases from J, with 15 bases in between. The CDR3 runs to 15 residues. The CDR3 sequence is CASRSDRPFSYEQYF. In DNA, the CDR3 is TGTGCCAGCAGATCCGACAGACCATTCTCCTACGAGCAGTACTTC.

This clonotype appeared a few times. The V and J genes are TRBV4-1 and TRBJ1-2; D is unresolved. Germline-derived CDR1 and CDR2 are MGHRA and YSYEKL. V lost 1 base to trimming and J lost 8 bases, with 8 bases between them. The CDR3 covers 12 residues. Here the CDR3 reads CASSQAQTGYTF. CDR3 DNA: TGCGCCAGCAGCCAAGCGCAAACCGGCTACACCTTC.

The V call is TRBV20-1, the J call TRBJ1-1; tentative D call: TRBD1 (5 bases). There are 16 residues in the CDR3. Trimming took off 0 bases at V and 6 bases at J, with 20 bases between the two ends. Germline CDR1 reads DFQATT; CDR2 reads SNEGSKA (reference sequence). In nucleotides, the CDR3 is TGCAGTGCTAGAGATTGGGGACGGGGTGCGGGTGCTGAAGCTTTCTTT. Its protein product is CSARDWGRGAGAEAFF.

This clonotype was detected only a few times. One end of the junction fails to match germline, which may point to a read error. The genes are TRBV13 and TRBJ2-1; no reliable D call. Germline lookup yields CDR1 PRHDT and CDR2 FYEKMQ (reference sequence). The CDR3 contains 15 residues. The CDR3 loop is CASSADGRHHNERFF. For the CDR3, the DNA is TGTGCCAGCAGCGCGGACGGCCGGCATCACAATGAGCGGTTCTTC.

The CDR3 spells CASRIDSGYGYTF. The CDR3 nucleotides read TGTGCCAGCAGAATTGACAGTGGCTATGGCTACACCTTC. The J gene is TRBJ1-2, the V gene TRBV6-6; D might be TRBD1 (5 bases). This CDR3 has 13 amino acids. Trimming removed 6 bases at V and 4 bases at J, with 12 bases between. CDR1 MNHNY and CDR2 SVGAGI come from the germline V gene (reference sequence).

This clonotype was picked up many times. The J gene is TRBJ1-6, the V gene TRBV3-1; D call uncertain. V gave up 4 bases and J gave up 10 bases, with 11 bases separating them. Germline V lookup: CDR1 LGHDT, CDR2 YNNKEL (reference sequence). The length of the CDR3 is 13 residues. In nucleotides, the CDR3 is TGTGCCAGCAGCCTCGGGGATCGGTCACCCCTCCACTTT. It encodes CASSLGDRSPLHF.

The chain carries TRBV7-2 and TRBJ2-5; D might be TRBD1 (5 bases). The J call may be incorrect, as the DNA end agrees better with TRBJ2-7. The germline gives CDR1 SGHTA, CDR2 FQGNSA. The CDR3 runs to 13 residues. CDR3 in DNA: TGTGCCAGCAGCTTCGGACAAACAATCGAGCAGTACTTC. Encoded protein: CASSFGQTIEQYF.

CDR3 amino acids: CASSYELGHSNYGYTF. CDR3 sequence (DNA): TGTGCCAGCAGTTACGAACTCGGACACTCTAACTATGGCTACACCTTC. The J gene is TRBJ1-2, the V gene TRBV28; D is perhaps TRBD1 (5 bases). Trimming removed 4 bases from V and 0 bases from J, with 15 bases in between. CDR1 and CDR2 from the germline V gene are MDHEN and SYDVKM. The length of the CDR3 is 16 residues.